This T cell receptor (beta chain) is from a study of post-analysis software for immune sequencing data (dated by TCRdb to the mid-2010s). About the investigation overall: Recorded disease courses included relapsing-remitting, secondary progressive and progressive-relapsing multiple sclerosis, with some patients lacking subtype annotation. The multiple sclerosis patient repertoires were compared with approximately 11 previously published healthy control repertoires from donors aged about 6 to 26 years. A subset of samples was prepared in parallel using single-end sample barcoding, then pooled and co-amplified after Illumina adapter ligation.

Regarding this clonotype: Its antigen specificity is not known. No quality values exist for individual bases; no much larger clone is one base distant.

To demonstrate the VDJtools post-analysis software, TCR beta repertoires were profiled from the peripheral blood of roughly 14 young patients with multiple sclerosis. The patients with multiple sclerosis were children and adolescents between roughly 6 and 15 years of age. General findings and caveats noted by the study authors: Patients showed significantly higher frequencies than controls for roughly 5 TRBV segments, among them TRBV5-6, TRBV5-1 and TRBV20-1. Direct clustering with F measure revealed strong co-clustering of samples prepared in the same batch, which led to a batch-effect correction. Compared with controls, multiple sclerosis patients had significantly lower normalized Chao1 diversity, a finding suggesting substantial peripheral T-cell clonal expansion. The control group was slightly older than the multiple sclerosis patient group.

Library method: PCR. TCRdb names Illumina HiSeq 2500 as the instrument used. To reduce PCR and sequencing biases, unique molecular identifiers were incorporated into the TCR beta cDNA libraries. Per 1 to 10 million input T cells, 500,000 or so cDNA molecules were obtained, such that each molecule approximated one T cell. The patient libraries were prepared and sequenced with the same protocol used for the earlier healthy control dataset. Samples belonging to the same batch were prepared together, multiplexed and sequenced on a shared HiSeq lane. From the authors' description of their analysis: MIGEC handled the raw barcoded reads, throwing out single-read molecular identifier groups before consensus assembly and CDR3 extraction. Clonotype tables were post-analysed with VDJtools, and diversity was normalized by down-sampling all datasets to the smallest sample size. Repertoire overlap clustering matched CDR3 amino acid but not nucleotide sequences to correct batch-related cross-sample contamination. TCRdb reanalyzed the raw reads on its own, using fastp at Q25 for trimming and MiXCR for clone calling, and kept in-frame beta chains. Each CDR3 protein appears once, grouped with its most common genes and DNA. TCRdb, not the original authors, processed these V and J calls. The sample yields fewer than 900,000 distinct CDR3 sequences; 40% to 55% were counted once. The ten largest clones take up approximately 5% of the sample.

CDR1 and CDR2, looked up from the germline V gene, are SGHDN and FVKESK. After removal of 4 bases from V and 11 bases from J, the junction retains 19 bases not matched to a gene. Taken from cysteine to phenylalanine, the CDR3 has 16 residues. The only DNA kept is the CDR3, 48 bases in frame from the first base. Recombination connected TRBV14 to TRBJ2-5; TRBD1 agrees with 7 junctional bases. Material for sequencing was blood. The clonotype comes from a girl aged 10-17 years with multiple sclerosis. The CDR3 region has the sequence CASSPAGTVHRNEQYF. The DNA sequence reads TGTGCCAGCAGCCCGGCCGGGACAGTCCACAGGAATGAGCAGTACTTC. The reference TRBV14 and TRBJ2-5 proteins fill in what lies around the CDR3, so the full variable domain reads EAGVTQFPSHSVIEKGQTVTLRCDPISGHDNLYWYRRVMGKEIKFLLHFVKESKQDESGMPNNRFLAERTGGTYSTLKVQPAELEDSGVYFCASSPAGTVHRNEQYFGPGTRLLVL.